These 9 T cell receptor beta chains originate from one sample sequenced in a study of OX40 agonist ivuxolimab in advanced cancers. The repertoire was sequenced with immunoSEQ multiplex PCR; TCRdb's copy has only in-frame clones and lacks some. The data contain over 75,000 clones, about 93% of them singletons. Sequencing was performed on CD4+ or CD8+ T cells sorted from blood, taken in a trial of the OX40 agonist ivuxolimab. The receptors come from an adult with an advanced solid tumor such as melanoma, head and neck, liver or kidney cancer.

This chain connects TRBV11-3 to TRBJ2-5; D may be TRBD1 or TRBD2 (5 bases each). Trimming left V 2 bases short and J 5 bases short, with 21 bases between. Germline-derived CDR1 and CDR2 are SGHNT and YENEEA. This CDR3 has 17 residues. For the CDR3, the DNA is TGTGCCAGCAGCTTATCCCCCCGGAGGCAAAAGGGGGAGACCCAGTACTTC. Amino acid sequence: CASSLSPRRQKGETQYF.

This rearrangement joins TRBV4-2 to TRBJ1-2, with D hard to call. CDR1 is LGHNA and CDR2 is YNFKEQ in the germline V gene. The CDR3 covers 13 residues. V shed 0 bases and J shed 4 bases, with 6 bases lying between them. The CDR3 is CASSQDVGYGYTF. In DNA form, the CDR3 reads TGTGCCAGCAGCCAAGATGTGGGCTATGGCTACACCTTC.

CDR3 nucleotide sequence: TGTGCCAGCAGTGAGACAGGGGAAGTTACCCCCCACGAGACCCAGTACTTC. Translation: CASSETGEVTPHETQYF. The chain carries TRBV27 and TRBJ2-5; 8 bases map to TRBD1. The V segment lost 5 bases and the J segment 5 bases; nucleotides outside the gene matches: 16. Germline CDR1 MNHEY, CDR2 SMNVEV (reference sequence). The CDR3 contains 17 residues.

A note on this clone: The sample holds other DNA sequences that translate to the same CDR3. This CDR3 reads CASSTSTDTQYF. CDR3 DNA: TGTGCCAGCAGTACTAGCACAGATACGCAGTATTTT. This chain links TRBV28 with TRBJ2-3; D not resolved. The CDR3 is made up of 12 amino acids. The ends were cut back, 5 bases at V and 0 bases at J, with 3 bases in the middle. CDR1 is MDHEN, CDR2 SYDVKM, per germline.

The V call is TRBV11-3, the J call TRBJ2-7, with D possibly TRBD2 on 6 matching bases. The ends were cut back, 4 bases at V and 0 bases at J, with 13 bases in the middle. The germline V gene encodes CDR1 SGHNT and CDR2 YENEEA. The CDR3 is made up of 15 amino acids. CDR3 DNA: TGTGCCAGCAGCTCGGTCGGGAGCACCTCCTACGAGCAGTACTTC. Its protein product is CASSSVGSTSYEQYF.

The chain uses TRBV18 and TRBJ2-2, with 7 bases that match TRBD1. The CDR3 has 18 amino acids. V was clipped by 3 bases and J by 0 bases; unmatched bases: 10. The germline CDR1 and CDR2 sequences are KGHSH and LQKENI. The CDR3 coding sequence is TGTGCCAGCTCACCCCTTAGGAGACAGGGAACGAACACCGGGGAGCTGTTTTTT. Its translation is CASSPLRRQGTNTGELFF.

Here the CDR3 reads CASSDRTRGETQYF. CDR3 DNA sequence: TGTGCCAGCAGTGACCGGACTAGAGGGGAGACCCAGTACTTC. The V and J genes are TRBV6-1 and TRBJ2-5; 7 bases fit TRBD2. CDR1 MNHNS and CDR2 SASEGT come from the germline V gene. The length of the CDR3 is 14 residues. V dropped 3 bases and J dropped 5; count of bases not matched to a gene: 6.

The chain combines TRBV6-6 with TRBJ2-5, with 8 nucleotides matching TRBD2. The CDR3 is 14 amino acids. V shed 2 bases and J 9 bases; nucleotides not matched to a gene: 8. Germline V gene data show CDR1 as MNHNY and CDR2 as SVGAGI (reference sequence). The DNA for the CDR3 is TGTGCCAGCAGTTACAGCGGGAGCCGTAGTTCCCAGTACTTC. Translated: CASSYSGSRSSQYF.

V usage is TRBV6-5 and J usage is TRBJ2-7; D is ambiguous. The CDR3 totals 11 residues. V dropped 3 bases and J dropped 6 bases, with 6 bases sitting between them. Germline CDR1 MNHEY, CDR2 SVGAGI. The CDR3 reads CASSYFSEQYF. CDR3 bases: TGTGCCAGCAGTTATTTCTCCGAGCAGTACTTC.